The text below deals with one T cell receptor beta chain. The treatment here: 15 to 20 received Ad26.COV2.S at low or high dose, single or two shots; about 5 received placebo; per-sample allocation not given. The samples were gathered on day 63 after the first injection of vaccine or placebo. The record originates from a study of Ad26.COV2.S vaccination and SARS-CoV-2 variants. Background on the study: Donor was one of the participants in the Ad26.COV2.S arm of the COV1001 trial. Administration of Ad26.COV2.S was intramuscular, either once or twice 56 days apart.

TCRdb's copy holds only in-frame clones and misses some; the assay was immunoSEQ multiplex PCR. Altogether around 340,000 clones are present, approximately 90% being singletons, with the ten largest covering around 6.4%. Trimming stripped 0 bases from V and 4 bases from J, with 9 bases between. This CDR3 is built from 13 residues. The germline V gene encodes CDR1 SQVTM and CDR2 ANQGSEA. This material consisted of peripheral blood, taken in a trial of Ad26.COV2.S vaccine versus placebo. The rearrangement joins TRBV29-1 to TRBJ1-2, with D unclear. The source is a person between 18 and 65 years old who received the Ad26.COV2.S COVID-19 vaccine or a placebo. The CDR3 DNA reads as TGCAGCGTTGAAGATCTTGAAGCCTATGGCTACACCTTC. It yields the protein CSVEDLEAYGYTF.